The rows below give T cell receptor beta chains drawn from one sample of a study of blood T cell repertoires in COVID-19. TCRdb's copy holds only in-frame clones and misses some; the assay was immunoSEQ multiplex PCR. The sample holds around 56,000 clones, 81% seen once. The sequenced sample consisted of peripheral blood. These receptors all stem from an elderly woman with active or convalescent COVID-19. Each CDR3 is given with its conserved first and last residue. D genes are given only for firm matches. For some rows the clone size is stated as once, few or many, or as a class when expanded; others skip it.

TRBV28	once	TRBJ1-6	NA	TGTGCCAGCAGTTTCGGTAGGGGTAATTCACCCCTCCACTTT	CASSFGRGNSPLHF
TRBV14	NA	TRBJ2-5	NA	TGTGCCAGCAGCCAAGACGCCGCGTTGGAGACCCAGTACTTC	CASSQDAALETQYF
TRBV2	NA	TRBJ2-1	TRBD2	TGTGCCAGCAGTTCCAGGACTAGCTCCTACAATGAGCAGTTCTTC	CASSSRTSSYNEQFF
TRBV11-2	few	TRBJ1-1	TRBD1	TGTGCCAGCAGCGTACAGGGACAGGCGAACACTGAAGCTTTCTTT	CASSVQGQANTEAFF
TRBV9	NA	TRBJ2-2	NA	TGTGCCAGCAGCGTTTGGGACTTAGACGTCGGGGAGCTGTTTTTT	CASSVWDLDVGELFF
TRBV14	NA	TRBJ1-2	NA	TGTGCCAGCACCACCCACCAAAGGGACTTCTTCCCTGTTCCTGGCTACACCTTC	CASTTHQRDFFPVPGYTF
TRBV23-1	once	TRBJ1-2	TRBD1	TGCGCCAGCAGCAGGACAGGACTTTGTGGCTACACCTTC	CASSRTGLCGYTF
TRBV20-1	NA	TRBJ2-7	NA	TGCAGTGTCTTCAGGGCCGGGGAGCAGTACTTC	CSVFRAGEQYF
TRBV11-2	NA	TRBJ2-2	TRBD2	TGTGCCAGCAGCCACGGGGGGGCAGGCACCGGGGAGCTGTTTTTT	CASSHGGAGTGELFF
TRBV6-5	NA	TRBJ1-4	NA	TGTGCCAGTCGACAGGTGCTCGATGAAAAACTGTTTTTT	CASRQVLDEKLFF
TRBV5-6	once	TRBJ1-1	NA	TGTGCCAGCAGCTTGGGGAGGGACACTGAAGCTTTCTTT	CASSLGRDTEAFF
TRBV3-1/TRBV3-2	NA	TRBJ1-5	TRBD1	TGTGCCAGCAGCCAGAATTCCGGGACAGGGCAGCCCCAGCATTTT	CASSQNSGTGQPQHF
TRBV7-2	NA	TRBJ1-2	NA	TGTGCCAGCAGCGCCTCAGGGGTTGGATCTGGTGGCTACACCTTC	CASSASGVGSGGYTF
TRBV6-5	NA	TRBJ1-6	TRBD1	TGTGCCAGCAGTACGGACAGGGGAGGTTCACCCCTCCACTTT	CASSTDRGGSPLHF
TRBV28	NA	TRBJ1-1	NA	TGTGCCAGCAGTCTAAACGCGGGCACTGAAGCTTTCTTT	CASSLNAGTEAFF
TRBV2	medium-sized	TRBJ1-2	NA	TGTGCCAGCAGTGGGCAGGATCACTATGGCTACACCTTC	CASSGQDHYGYTF
TRBV10-1	NA	TRBJ1-1	NA	TGCGCCAGCAGTAGGACAGCGAACACTGAAGCTTTCTTT	CASSRTANTEAFF
TRBV2	NA	TRBJ2-3	NA	TGTGCCACCGGTGGCGGGAGCACAGATACGCAGTATTTT	CATGGGSTDTQYF
TRBV7-6	NA	TRBJ1-3	TRBD1	TGTGCCAGCAGCTTAACAGGGGCCGACGCTGGAAACACCATATATTTT	CASSLTGADAGNTIYF
TRBV18	NA	TRBJ2-3	TRBD2	TGTGCCAGCTCACACGGGACTAGCGGGAGTTTCGCAGATACGCAGTATTTT	CASSHGTSGSFADTQYF
TRBV9	few	TRBJ2-1	TRBD2	TGTGCCAGCCCCGGGGGGGTAAGGCGGTATTATGAGCAGTTCTTC	CASPGGVRRYYEQFF
TRBV25-1	NA	TRBJ1-1	NA	TGTGCCAGCAGTGAAGGGGGGGGACAACAGAACACTGAAGCTTTCTTT	CASSEGGGQQNTEAFF
TRBV2	few	TRBJ2-7	NA	TGTGCCAGCTACCTATCCTACGAGCAGTACTTC	CASYLSYEQYF
TRBV29-1	NA	TRBJ1-2	TRBD1	TGCAGCGTTGATGCAGGGGGTCATGGCTACACCTTC	CSVDAGGHGYTF
TRBV28	NA	TRBJ2-1	NA	TGTGCCAGCAGTCCCTTGGAGTCCCCCGATGAGCAGTTCTTC	CASSPLESPDEQFF
TRBV28	once	TRBJ1-1	NA	TGTGCCAGCGACAAGAACACTGAAGCTTTCTTT	CASDKNTEAFF
TRBV3-1/TRBV3-2	NA	TRBJ2-3	TRBD2	TGTGCCAGCAGCCCCCTGCTAGCGGGGGCAGGGGATACGCAGTATTTT	CASSPLLAGAGDTQYF
TRBV6-1	NA	TRBJ1-5	TRBD1	TGTGCCAGCAGTGGGTCCGGGACAGGGGGCTCTTTGAGCAATCAGCCCCAGCATTTT	CASSGSGTGGSLSNQPQHF
TRBV7-9	few	TRBJ2-1	NA	TGTGCCAGCAGCTCCAGCGTATTTAGCGGTTTAGGAGGCAATGAGCAGTTCTTC	CASSSSVFSGLGGNEQFF
TRBV11-2	NA	TRBJ2-7	NA	TGTGCCAGCAGCCCTAAGGGGGTCCTATCCTACGAGCAGTACTTC	CASSPKGVLSYEQYF
TRBV7-2	NA	TRBJ2-7	NA	TGTGCCAGCAGCTTAGAACCAGGGCGGAACGAGCAGTACTTC	CASSLEPGRNEQYF
TRBV28	NA	TRBJ2-3	NA	TGTGCCAGCAGTTGGGTAGCCCAAGATACGCAGTATTTT	CASSWVAQDTQYF
TRBV4-1	NA	TRBJ1-3	NA	TGCGCCAGCAGCCAACCCGGACTGACTAGGGGAAACACCATATATTTT	CASSQPGLTRGNTIYF
TRBV7-3	NA	TRBJ1-1	TRBD1	TGTGCCAGCAGCAAACAGGGGGCCGGGAACACTGAAGCTTTCTTT	CASSKQGAGNTEAFF
TRBV21-1	NA	TRBJ1-2	NA	TGTGCCAGCAGCCTCGTTCATGGCTACACCTTC	CASSLVHGYTF
TRBV11-3	NA	TRBJ2-2	TRBD2	TGTGCCAGCAGCTTAGATCCGGCTAGCGGGGGAAAGGCGAACACCGGGGAGCTGTTTTTT	CASSLDPASGGKANTGELFF
TRBV19	NA	TRBJ1-5	NA	TGTGCCAGTAGTCCCGGGGGTTGGGGCAATCAGCCCCAGCATTTT	CASSPGGWGNQPQHF
TRBV6-5	few	TRBJ2-3	TRBD1	TGTGCCAGCTGGGACAGGGTTGATACGCAGTATTTT	CASWDRVDTQYF
TRBV6-1	NA	TRBJ1-6	TRBD1	TGTGCCAGCAGTCCCGGGACAGGGAAATCACCCCTCCACTTT	CASSPGTGKSPLHF
TRBV30	once	TRBJ2-1	TRBD2	TGTGCCTGGACCTCTTCGGCTAGCGGGACATACAATGAGCAGTTCTTC	CAWTSSASGTYNEQFF
TRBV5-6	NA	TRBJ2-1	TRBD2	TGTGCCAGCAGCTTTACCGGGACTAGCATATTCTTC	CASSFTGTSIFF
TRBV25-1	NA	TRBJ2-7	TRBD2	TGTGCCAGCAGTGAATCTCGCCTAGCGGGCTACGAGCAGTACTTC	CASSESRLAGYEQYF
TRBV19	NA	TRBJ1-5	NA	TGTGCCAGCAGTCCCCGGGATCCAATGTCGTGGGGGGAGCCCCAGCATTTT	CASSPRDPMSWGEPQHF
TRBV2	NA	TRBJ2-2	NA	TGTGCCAGCAGTGTCGGAGGGCTAGGCACCGGGGAGCTGTTTTTT	CASSVGGLGTGELFF
TRBV5-1	once	TRBJ2-5	TRBD2	TGCGCCAGCAGCTCCACTAGCGGGGGGGTCCAAGAGACCCAGTACTTC	CASSSTSGGVQETQYF
TRBV27	few	TRBJ1-2	NA	TGTGCCAGCAGTCCCCCGGGGGGACTATACACCTTC	CASSPPGGLYTF
TRBV5-1	NA	TRBJ2-1	TRBD1	TGCGCCAGCAGCACGGAGGACAGGGCGGACTACAATGAGCAGTTCTTC	CASSTEDRADYNEQFF
TRBV6-1	NA	TRBJ1-1	NA	TGTGCCAGCAGTGTCGGAGGCGCTTACCTCGAGAACACTGAAGCTTTCTTT	CASSVGGAYLENTEAFF
TRBV28	few	TRBJ1-2	NA	TGTGCCAGCACCCTCGAAGTCCGGGACATCAGAGACTTC	CASTLEVRDIRDF
TRBV6-1	NA	TRBJ1-1	NA	TGTGCCAGCAGTGTAGACAGGTCTGGCATGAACACTGAAGCTTTCTTT	CASSVDRSGMNTEAFF
TRBV7-2	NA	TRBJ1-1	NA	TGTGCCAGCAGCTTAGTCGGGGGAACGAACACTGAAGCTTTCTTT	CASSLVGGTNTEAFF
TRBV4-1	NA	TRBJ1-1	NA	TGCGCCAGCAGCCAAGAGGGGGAGGGTGAAGCTTTCTTT	CASSQEGEGEAFF
TRBV3-1/TRBV3-2	few	TRBJ2-3	TRBD2	TGTGCCAGCAGCCAAGAAAATCGACTAGCCGGGACAGATACGCAGTATTTT	CASSQENRLAGTDTQYF
TRBV5-1	NA	TRBJ1-3	NA	TGCGCCAGCAGCTTGGGTGTCGGGGGCTCTGGAAACACCATATATTTT	CASSLGVGGSGNTIYF
TRBV3-1/TRBV3-2	NA	TRBJ2-1	TRBD1	TGTGCCAGCAGCCAAGGACAGGGGTCCTACAATGAGCAGTTCTTC	CASSQGQGSYNEQFF
TRBV6-2/TRBV6-3	many	TRBJ1-1	NA	TGTGCCAGCAGTTACTTGAGGACTGAAGCTTTCTTT	CASSYLRTEAFF
TRBV5-1	NA	TRBJ1-1	TRBD1	TGCGCCAGCAGCTTGGGTGGGGTACAGGGGGCGAATGAAGCTTTCTTT	CASSLGGVQGANEAFF
TRBV19	NA	TRBJ1-2	NA	TGTGCCAGTTGTAAGGGAGACTTTGTTAACTATGGCTACACCTTC	CASCKGDFVNYGYTF
TRBV23-1	NA	TRBJ2-7	NA	TGCGCCAGCAGTAGGGGCAGTTTCCCCGAGCAGTACTTC	CASSRGSFPEQYF